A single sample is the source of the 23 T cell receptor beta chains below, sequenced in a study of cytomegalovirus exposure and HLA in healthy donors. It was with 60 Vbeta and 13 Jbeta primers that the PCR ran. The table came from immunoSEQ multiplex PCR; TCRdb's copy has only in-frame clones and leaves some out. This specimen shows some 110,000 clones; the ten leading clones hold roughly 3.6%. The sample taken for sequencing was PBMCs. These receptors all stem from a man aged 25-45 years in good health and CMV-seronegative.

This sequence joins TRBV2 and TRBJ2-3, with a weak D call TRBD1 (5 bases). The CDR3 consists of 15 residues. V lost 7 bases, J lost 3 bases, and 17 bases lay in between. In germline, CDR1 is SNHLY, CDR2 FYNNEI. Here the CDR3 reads CASTTQGIGTDTQYF. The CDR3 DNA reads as TGTGCCAGCACCACCCAGGGAATTGGAACAGATACGCAGTATTTT.

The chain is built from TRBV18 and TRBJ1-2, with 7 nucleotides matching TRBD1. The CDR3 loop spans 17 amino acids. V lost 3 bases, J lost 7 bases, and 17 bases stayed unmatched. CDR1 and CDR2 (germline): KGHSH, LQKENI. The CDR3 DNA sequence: TGTGCCAGCTCACCCACCCCAGGCCGACAGGGAATAGTTGGCTACACCTTC. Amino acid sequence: CASSPTPGRQGIVGYTF.

The CDR3 DNA reads TGTGCCATCAGTGAGTCGCAGGGTCAAGAGACCCAGTACTTC. As protein: CAISESQGQETQYF. This chain uses TRBV10-3 with TRBJ2-5; weak D call: TRBD1 (5 bases). CDR1 ENHRY and CDR2 SYGVKD come from the germline V gene. CDR3 length equals 14 residues. V was clipped by 0 bases and J by 2 bases, with 7 bases between them.

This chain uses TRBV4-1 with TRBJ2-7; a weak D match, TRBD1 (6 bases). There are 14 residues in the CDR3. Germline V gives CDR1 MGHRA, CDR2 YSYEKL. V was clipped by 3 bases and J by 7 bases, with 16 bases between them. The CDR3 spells CASSHTGLIGEQYF. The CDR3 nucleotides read TGCGCCAGCAGCCACACAGGGTTGATAGGGGAGCAGTACTTC.

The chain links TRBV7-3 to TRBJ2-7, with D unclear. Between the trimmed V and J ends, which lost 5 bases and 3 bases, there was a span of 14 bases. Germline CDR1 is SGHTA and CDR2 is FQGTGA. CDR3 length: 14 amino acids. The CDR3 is CASSALGGSYEQYF. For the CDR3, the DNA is TGTGCCAGCAGCGCCCTCGGCGGCAGCTACGAGCAGTACTTC. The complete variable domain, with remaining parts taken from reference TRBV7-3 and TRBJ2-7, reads GAGVSQTPSNKVTEKGKYVELRCDPISGHTALYWYRQSLGQGPEFLIYFQGTGAADDSGLPNDRFFAVRPEGSVSTLKIQRTERGDSAVYLCASSALGGSYEQYFGPGTRLTVT.

The CDR3 DNA reads TGTGCCAGCAGTGAATACTTACAGGGCCATCAGCCCCAGCATTTT. Protein product: CASSEYLQGHQPQHF. The chain carries TRBV6-1 and TRBJ1-5, with D possibly TRBD1 on 6 matching bases. With 2 bases removed from V and 5 bases from J, the gap between germline ends came to 13 bases. The CDR3 length is 15 residues. CDR1 MNHNS and CDR2 SASEGT come from the germline V gene.

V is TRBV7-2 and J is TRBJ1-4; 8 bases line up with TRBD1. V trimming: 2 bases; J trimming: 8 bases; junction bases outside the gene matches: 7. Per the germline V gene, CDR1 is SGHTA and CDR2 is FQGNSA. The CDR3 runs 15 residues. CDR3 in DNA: TGTGCCAGCAGCTTACAGGGGGCGCCCCCGGAAAAACTGTTTTTT. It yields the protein CASSLQGAPPEKLFF.

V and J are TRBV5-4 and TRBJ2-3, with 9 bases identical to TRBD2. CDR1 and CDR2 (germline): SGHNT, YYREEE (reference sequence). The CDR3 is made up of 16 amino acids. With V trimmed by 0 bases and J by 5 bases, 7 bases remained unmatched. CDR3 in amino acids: CASSLGLAGQEDTQYF. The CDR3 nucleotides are TGTGCCAGCAGCTTGGGTCTAGCGGGGCAAGAAGATACGCAGTATTTT.

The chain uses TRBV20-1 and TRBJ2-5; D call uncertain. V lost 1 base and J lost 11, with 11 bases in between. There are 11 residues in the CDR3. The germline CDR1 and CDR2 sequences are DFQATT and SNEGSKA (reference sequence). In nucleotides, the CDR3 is TGCAGTGCTAGAGCCGGGTCTTCGCAGTACTTC. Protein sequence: CSARAGSSQYF.

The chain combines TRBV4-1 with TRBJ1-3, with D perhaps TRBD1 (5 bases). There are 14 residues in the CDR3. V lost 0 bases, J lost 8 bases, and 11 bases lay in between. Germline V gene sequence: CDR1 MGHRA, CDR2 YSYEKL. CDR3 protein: CASSQDLQGYTIYF. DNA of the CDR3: TGCGCCAGCAGCCAAGATCTTCAGGGTTACACCATATATTTT.

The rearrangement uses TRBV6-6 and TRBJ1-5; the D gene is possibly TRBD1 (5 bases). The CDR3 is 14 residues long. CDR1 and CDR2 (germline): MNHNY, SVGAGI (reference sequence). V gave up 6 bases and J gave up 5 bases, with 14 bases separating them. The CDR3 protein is CASSRRGADQPQHF. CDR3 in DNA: TGTGCCAGCAGCCGGAGGGGCGCGGATCAGCCCCAGCATTTT.

DNA for the CDR3: TGTGCCAGCAGCTTGGGCGGGGCCGGGGAGCTGTTTTTT. Translating it yields CASSLGGAGELFF. This chain links TRBV5-6 with TRBJ2-2; possible D gene TRBD2, 6 bases. CDR3 length: 13 residues. The V end lost 0 bases, the J end lost 6 bases, and 6 bases lay between the germline ends. The germline V gene encodes CDR1 SGHDT and CDR2 YYEEEE.

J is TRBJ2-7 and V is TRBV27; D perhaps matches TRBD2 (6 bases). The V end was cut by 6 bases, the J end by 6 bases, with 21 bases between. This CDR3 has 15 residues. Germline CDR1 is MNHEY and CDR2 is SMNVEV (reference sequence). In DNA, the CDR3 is TGTGCCAGCAGCCCAACCTCGGCGGGGTTTAGCGAGCAGTACTTC. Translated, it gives CASSPTSAGFSEQYF.

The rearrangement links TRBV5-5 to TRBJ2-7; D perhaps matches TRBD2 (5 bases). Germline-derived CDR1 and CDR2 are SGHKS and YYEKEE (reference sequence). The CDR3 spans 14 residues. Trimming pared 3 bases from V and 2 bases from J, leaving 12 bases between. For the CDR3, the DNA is TGTGCCAGCAGCTCGTGGTTGGGAGCCTACGAGCAGTACTTC. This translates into CASSSWLGAYEQYF.

CDR3 loop: CASTTGTGPFQPQHF. CDR3 coding DNA: TGTGCCAGTACCACCGGGACAGGGCCCTTCCAGCCCCAGCATTTT. V gene TRBV19 combines with J gene TRBJ1-5, with 9 bases fitting TRBD1. This CDR3 comprises 15 residues. With 7 bases clipped from V and 7 bases from J, the junction kept 11 bases outside the gene matches. Looked up from germline, CDR1 is LNHDA and CDR2 is SQIVND (reference sequence).

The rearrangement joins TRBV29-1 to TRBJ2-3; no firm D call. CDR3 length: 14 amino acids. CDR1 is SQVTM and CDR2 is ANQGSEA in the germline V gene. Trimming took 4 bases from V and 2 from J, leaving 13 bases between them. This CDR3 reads CSVAQLVSTDTQYF. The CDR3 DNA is TGCAGCGTTGCACAGCTTGTCTCCACAGATACGCAGTATTTT.

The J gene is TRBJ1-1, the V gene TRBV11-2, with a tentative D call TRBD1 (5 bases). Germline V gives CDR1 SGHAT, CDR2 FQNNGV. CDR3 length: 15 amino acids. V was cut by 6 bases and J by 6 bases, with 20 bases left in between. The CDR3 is CASRRRGVFNAEAFF. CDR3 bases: TGTGCCAGCAGAAGGAGGGGTGTCTTCAACGCTGAAGCTTTCTTT.

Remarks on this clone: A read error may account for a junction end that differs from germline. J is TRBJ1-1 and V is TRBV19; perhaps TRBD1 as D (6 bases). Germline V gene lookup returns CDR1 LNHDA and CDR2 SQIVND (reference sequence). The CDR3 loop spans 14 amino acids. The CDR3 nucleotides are TGTGCCAGCAGTATATGGGGGGGCGAACCTGAAGCTTTCTTT. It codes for CASSIWGGEPEAFF.

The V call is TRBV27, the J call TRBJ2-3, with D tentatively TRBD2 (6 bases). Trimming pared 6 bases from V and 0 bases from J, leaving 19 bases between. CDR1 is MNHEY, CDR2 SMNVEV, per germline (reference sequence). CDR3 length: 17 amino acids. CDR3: CASSNLGRYSSTDTQYF. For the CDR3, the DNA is TGTGCCAGCAGCAACCTTGGGAGGTACTCTAGCACAGATACGCAGTATTTT.

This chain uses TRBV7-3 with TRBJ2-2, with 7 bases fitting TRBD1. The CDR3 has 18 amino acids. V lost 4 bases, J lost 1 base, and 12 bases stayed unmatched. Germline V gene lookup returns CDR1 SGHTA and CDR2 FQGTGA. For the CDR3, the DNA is TGTGCCAGCAGCTCCGTCGTACAGGGGCCAGGGAACACCGGGGAGCTGTTTTTT. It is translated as CASSSVVQGPGNTGELFF.

The CDR3 nucleotides are TGCGCCAGCAGCCAAGATCAGGGCAGGGGGCTCTATGGCTACACCTTC. This encodes CASSQDQGRGLYGYTF. The rearrangement links TRBV4-1 to TRBJ1-2; 8 nucleotides align to TRBD1. CDR3 length: 16 amino acids. Trimming took 0 bases from V and 4 from J; bases not matched to a gene: 7. CDR1 is MGHRA and CDR2 is YSYEKL in the germline V gene.

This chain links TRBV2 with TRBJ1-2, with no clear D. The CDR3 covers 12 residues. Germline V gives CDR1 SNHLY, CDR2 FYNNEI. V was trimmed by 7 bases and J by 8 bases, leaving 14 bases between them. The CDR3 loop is CASNVGENGYTF. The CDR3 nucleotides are TGTGCCAGCAATGTAGGAGAGAACGGCTACACCTTC.

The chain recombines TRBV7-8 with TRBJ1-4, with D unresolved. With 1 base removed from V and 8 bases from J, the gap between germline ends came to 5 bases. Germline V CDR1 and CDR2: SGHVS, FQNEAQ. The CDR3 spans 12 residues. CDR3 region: CASSLVREKLFF. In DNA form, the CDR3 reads TGTGCCAGCAGCTTAGTTCGGGAAAAACTGTTTTTT. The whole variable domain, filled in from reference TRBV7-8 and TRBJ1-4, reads GAGVSQSPRYKVAKRGQDVALRCDPISGHVSLFWYQQALGQGPEFLTYFQNEAQLDKSGLPSDRFFAERPEGSVSTLKIQRTQQEDSAVYLCASSLVREKLFFGSGTQLSVL.